The 9 T cell receptor beta chains below were found in one sample sequenced in a study of T-cell reconstitution after alpha-beta-depleted transplantation in children. During its preparation, the TCRbeta library received unique molecular identifiers. One entry per CDR3 protein results from TCRdb running MiXCR on the PCR reads. The table shows about 690,000 distinct CDR3 sequences, with 15% to 20% occurring only once. Sequenced here: PBMCs from the stem cell graft donor, sampled from the stem cell graft. These receptors were collected from a human donor who donated a stem cell graft to a child with acute myeloid leukemia.

In this sample, this clonotype turned up many times. The gene calls are TRBV20-1 and TRBJ1-1; D remains ambiguous. Germline V gives CDR1 DFQATT, CDR2 SNEGSKA (reference sequence). The V end was cut by 5 bases, the J end by 0 bases, with 7 bases between. The CDR3 is made up of 12 amino acids. CDR3 nucleotide sequence: TGCAGTGCTGCCAGTTTGAACACTGAAGCTTTCTTT. Residues: CSAASLNTEAFF.

At least ten counts were recorded for this clonotype. V gene TRBV20-1 combines with J gene TRBJ2-5; 9 bases match TRBD2. The CDR3 is 16 residues long. The germline gives CDR1 DFQATT, CDR2 SNEGSKA (reference sequence). V lost 4 bases, J lost 2 bases, and 11 bases stayed unmatched. The chain's CDR3 is CSAIIAISGGQETQYF. The CDR3 nucleotides read TGCAGTGCTATCATCGCAATTAGCGGGGGACAAGAGACCCAGTACTTC.

This clonotype was seen ten or more times. V is TRBV24-1 and J is TRBJ2-1; TRBD1 aligns across 7 bases. Germline loops: CDR1 KGHDR, CDR2 SFDVKD. The V gene end was trimmed by 2 bases and the J gene end by 5 bases; junction bases not matched to a gene: 8. This CDR3 region has 16 residues. The CDR3 sequence is CATSDYGTDLDNEQFF. The CDR3 region has the DNA TGTGCCACCAGTGATTACGGGACAGATCTAGACAATGAGCAGTTCTTC.

This clonotype was recorded only once. This chain uses TRBV20-1 with TRBJ1-2; D is ambiguous. The CDR3 is made up of 15 amino acids. CDR1 DFQATT and CDR2 SNEGSKA come from the germline V gene (reference sequence). V was trimmed by 0 bases and J by 5 bases, leaving 16 bases between them. In DNA, the CDR3 is TGCAGTGCTAGAGATCTAGGCAGCAACATTTATGGCTACACCTTC. This sequence encodes CSARDLGSNIYGYTF.

At least ten counts were recorded for this clonotype. The genes are TRBV15 and TRBJ2-1; 9 positions match TRBD2. The germline V gene has CDR1 LNHNV and CDR2 YYDKDF (reference sequence). V shed 3 bases and J 9 bases; nucleotides not matched to a gene: 6. The CDR3 loop spans 14 amino acids. CDR3 coding DNA: TGTGCCACCAGCAGGACTAGCGGTTGGGTTGAGCAGTTCTTC. Its protein product is CATSRTSGWVEQFF.

The chain is built from TRBV3-1 and TRBJ2-1; no definite D call. The CDR3 has 13 amino acids. Germline CDR1 and CDR2: LGHDT and YNNKEL (reference sequence). V was trimmed by 1 base and J by 6 bases, leaving 7 bases between them. CDR3 bases: TGTGCCAGCAGCCAAGGAGAATTCAATGAGCAGTTCTTC. It specifies CASSQGEFNEQFF.

The chain couples TRBV7-9 to TRBJ1-3; possible D gene TRBD1, 5 bases. Between the trimmed V and J ends, which lost 5 bases and 1 base, there was a span of 18 bases. Germline lookup yields CDR1 SEHNR and CDR2 FQNEAQ (reference sequence). The CDR3 runs 17 residues. The CDR3 loop is CASSDGSRAGSGNTIYF. In nucleotides, the CDR3 is TGTGCCAGCAGCGATGGGTCAAGAGCAGGGTCTGGAAACACCATATATTTT.

In this sample, this clonotype turned up many times. The chain carries TRBV7-9 and TRBJ1-6; D not certain. The V gene lost 0 bases and the J gene lost 5 bases, with 14 bases spanning the gap. This CDR3 has 17 residues. Germline assignment: CDR1 SEHNR and CDR2 FQNEAQ (reference sequence). The CDR3 DNA sequence: TGTGCCAGCAGCTTAGCGGGTGGGTGGCCAGATAATTCACCCCTCCACTTT. Its protein is CASSLAGGWPDNSPLHF.

This clonotype was observed at least ten times. The rearrangement uses TRBV12-3 or TRBV12-4 and TRBJ2-3; TRBD1 is a possible D gene (6 bases). Trimming shortened V by 5 bases and J by 1 base, and 16 bases separated the two germline ends. This CDR3 contains 16 residues. CDR3 loop: CASSPTKGTRTDTQYF. CDR3 in DNA: TGTGCCAGCAGTCCTACTAAAGGGACACGCACAGATACGCAGTATTTT.